In this sample, the clone carrying this T cell receptor (beta chain) turned up a few times. The antigen is undetermined. The data belong to a study of identical twins. Findings and caveats of the study: Models came in too low on out-of-frame TCR alpha sharing in monozygotic twins.

TCRdb redid the calling of the 5' RACE reads with MiXCR, one entry per CDR3 protein. The repertoire holds around 650,000 distinct CDR3 sequences, with just over 7% as singletons. This CDR3 has 15 amino acids. V shed 3 bases, J shed 3 bases, and the junction held 6 bases outside the gene matches. Germline CDR1 is SGDLS and CDR2 is YYNGEE. Healthy Caucasians made up all donors. Another study also made use of these data, one on yellow fever vaccine responses in identical twins.

This TCR derives from a woman younger than 35 in good health. Material: PBMCs. The chain employs TRBV9 and TRBJ2-3; 8 nucleotides align to TRBD2. CDR3: CASSAGLGLTDTQYF. The CDR3 nucleotides are TGTGCCAGCAGCGCGGGACTAGGGTTGACAGATACGCAGTATTTT.